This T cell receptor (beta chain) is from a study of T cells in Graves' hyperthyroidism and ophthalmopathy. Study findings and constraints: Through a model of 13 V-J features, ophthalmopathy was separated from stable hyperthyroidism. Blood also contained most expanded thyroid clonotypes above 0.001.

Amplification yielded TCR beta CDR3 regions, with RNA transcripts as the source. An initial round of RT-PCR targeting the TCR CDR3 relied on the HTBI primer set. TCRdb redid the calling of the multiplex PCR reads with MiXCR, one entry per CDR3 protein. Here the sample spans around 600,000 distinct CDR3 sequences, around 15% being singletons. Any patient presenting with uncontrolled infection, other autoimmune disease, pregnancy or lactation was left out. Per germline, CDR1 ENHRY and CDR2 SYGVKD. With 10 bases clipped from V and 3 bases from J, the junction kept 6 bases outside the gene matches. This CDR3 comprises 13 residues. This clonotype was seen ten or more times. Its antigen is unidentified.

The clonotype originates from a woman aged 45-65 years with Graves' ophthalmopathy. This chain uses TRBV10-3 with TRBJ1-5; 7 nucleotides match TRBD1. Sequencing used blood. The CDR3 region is CATRDRSNQPQHF. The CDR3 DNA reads TGTGCCACCCGGGACAGATCCAATCAGCCCCAGCATTTT.